The entry that follows covers one TCR beta chain sequence. The record originates from a study of T-cell memory formation after mild COVID-19. The CDR3 contains 16 residues. The junction had 2 bases not matched to a gene; V was cut back by 0 bases and J by 1 base. Germline-derived CDR1 and CDR2 are SGHRS and YFSETQ. From 5'RACE with constant-segment primers came TCR alpha and TCR beta cDNA libraries that carried sample barcodes and UMIs. In TCRdb, the 5' RACE reads were re-called with MiXCR into one record per CDR3 protein. The repertoire holds around 130,000 distinct CDR3 sequences, with about 5.9% as singletons.

The sequencing sample was made of PBMCs or a T cell subset sorted from them (not recorded which). The chain employs TRBV5-1 and TRBJ1-1; the match to TRBD1 covers 11 bases. This receptor was obtained from an adult woman who had mild COVID-19 (a few samples of this study predate the infection). Cell type and time point are not known. CDR3 protein: CASSLGGTGGNTEAFF. The CDR3 nucleotides read TGCGCCAGCAGCTTGGGCGGGACAGGGGGGAACACTGAAGCTTTCTTT.